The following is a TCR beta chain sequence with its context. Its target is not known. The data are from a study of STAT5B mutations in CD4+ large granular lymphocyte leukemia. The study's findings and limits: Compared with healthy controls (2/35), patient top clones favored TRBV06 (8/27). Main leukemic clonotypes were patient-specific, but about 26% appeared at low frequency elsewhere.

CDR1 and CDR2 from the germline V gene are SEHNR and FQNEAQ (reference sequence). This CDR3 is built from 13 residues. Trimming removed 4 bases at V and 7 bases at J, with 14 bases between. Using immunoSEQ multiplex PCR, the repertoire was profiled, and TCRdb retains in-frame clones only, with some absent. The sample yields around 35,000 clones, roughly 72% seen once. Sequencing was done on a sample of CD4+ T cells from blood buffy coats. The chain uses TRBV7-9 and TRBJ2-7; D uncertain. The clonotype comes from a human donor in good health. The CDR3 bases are TGTGCCAGCAGCTCAACCCTCAGTGGGGAGCAGTACTTC. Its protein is CASSSTLSGEQYF.